The T cell receptor beta chain described here comes from a study of shared clonotypes between healthy human individuals. The CDR3 contains 14 residues. CDR1 SGHTS and CDR2 YDEGEE come from the germline V gene. Trimming stripped 2 bases from V and 7 bases from J, with 12 bases between. Assay: immunoSEQ multiplex PCR; the TCRdb copy retains only in-frame clones and omits some. There are 2.5 million or so clones in the sample; approximately 90% occur only once, and over 0.12% lies in the top ten. Sample: naive CD4+ T cells sorted from blood. The subset was: CD45RA+ positively selected. The chain is built from TRBV5-8 and TRBJ2-2; D uncertain. The sequence came from a man aged 18 to 35 in good health. The DNA of the CDR3 is TGTGCCAGCAGCTTCCGGGTCGCTCACGGGGAGCTGTTTTTT. Translation gives CASSFRVAHGELFF.